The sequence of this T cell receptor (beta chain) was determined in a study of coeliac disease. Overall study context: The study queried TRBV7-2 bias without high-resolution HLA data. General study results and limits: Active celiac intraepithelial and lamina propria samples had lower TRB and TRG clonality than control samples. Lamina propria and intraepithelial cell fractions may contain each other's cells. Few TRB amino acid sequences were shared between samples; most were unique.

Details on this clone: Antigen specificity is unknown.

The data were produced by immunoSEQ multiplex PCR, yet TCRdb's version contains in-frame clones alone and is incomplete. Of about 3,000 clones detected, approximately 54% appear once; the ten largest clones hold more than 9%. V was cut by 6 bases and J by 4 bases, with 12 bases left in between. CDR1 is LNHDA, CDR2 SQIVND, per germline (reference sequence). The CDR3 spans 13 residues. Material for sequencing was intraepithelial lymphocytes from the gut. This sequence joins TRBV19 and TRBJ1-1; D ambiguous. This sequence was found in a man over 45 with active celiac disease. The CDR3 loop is CASRSSRGTEAFF. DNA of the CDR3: TGTGCCAGTAGGTCTTCCCGGGGCACTGAAGCTTTCTTT.